The clone carrying this T cell receptor beta chain was detected only a few times. V lost 5 bases to trimming and J lost 6 bases; unmatched junction nucleotides: 13. CDR3 length: 15 residues. Germline V gives CDR1 SGHTA, CDR2 FQGNSA. This entry comes from a study of T cells in Graves' hyperthyroidism and ophthalmopathy. The TCR beta CDR3 regions underwent amplification using RNA transcripts as the source. A first-round RT-PCR of the TCR CDR3 used the HTBI primer set. TCRdb recomputed calls from the multiplex PCR reads with MiXCR, one row per CDR3 protein. The sample has a few hundred thousand distinct CDR3 sequences; more than 45% are singletons.

V is TRBV7-2 and J is TRBJ2-7, with 7 nucleotides matching TRBD1. This clonotype originated in a woman aged 18-29 years with Graves' hyperthyroidism. Sequenced material: peripheral blood or thyroid tissue (not recorded which). CDR3 sequence reads: CASSQDRDSSLEQYF. CDR3 bases: TGTGCCAGCAGCCAAGACCGGGACAGCTCTCTCGAGCAGTACTTC.